What follows describes a single TCR beta chain. Once sorted, every population was more than 98% pure. These data originate in a study of beta chain features in type 1 diabetes. The CDR3 is 14 amino acids. V was pared by 3 bases and J by 1 base, with 0 bases of the junction left unmatched. CDR1 is KGHSH, CDR2 LQKENI, per germline. Sequenced material consisted of expressed TCRB transcripts (all of the isolated RNA was reverse transcribed). Sequencing used immunoSEQ multiplex PCR; TCRdb keeps in-frame clones, though not all of them. Counted here are some 220,000 clones, under 13% occurring once; the ten biggest clones make up 1% to 1.5%.

Sequencing was performed on central memory CD4+ T cells from blood. This chain joins TRBV18 and TRBJ2-3; 8 bases fit TRBD1. The source of this sequence is a man aged 18 to 29 in good health. The CDR3 protein is CASSPDRGTDTQYF. The CDR3 nucleotides read TGTGCCAGCTCACCGGACAGGGGCACAGATACGCAGTATTTT.